These T cell receptor beta chains were read from a single sample in a study of Ad26.COV2.S vaccination and SARS-CoV-2 variants. The assay was immunoSEQ multiplex PCR, and TCRdb's table has in-frame clones only and misses some. Here the sample spans roughly 380,000 clones, 88% being singletons. The starting material was peripheral blood, obtained in a trial of Ad26.COV2.S vaccine versus placebo. These receptors all come from a person aged 18-60 years who received the Ad26.COV2.S COVID-19 vaccine or a placebo. Both conserved end residues are part of each CDR3. Fields, in order: D gene, V gene, clone size, J gene, CDR3 DNA, CDR3 protein. A D gene is named only where the DNA matches it firmly. Clone size is given for some rows only: seen once, a few or many times, or a class if the clone is expanded.

.	TRBV7-8	.	TRBJ1-6	TGTGCCAGCAGCTTAGGCGGGCTTAAGAATTCACCCCTCCACTTT	CASSLGGLKNSPLHF
.	TRBV5-1	few	TRBJ2-3	TGCGCCAGCATCTCGGGCATAGCCCCAGATACGCAGTATTTT	CASISGIAPDTQYF
TRBD1	TRBV19	.	TRBJ1-4	TGTGCCAGTAGTATAGGGGGACAGCCTTATGAAAAACTGTTTTTT	CASSIGGQPYEKLFF
.	TRBV2	.	TRBJ2-7	TGTGCCAGCAGTGAGAAGAGGAGCCCCTACGAGCAGTACTTC	CASSEKRSPYEQYF
.	TRBV27	few	TRBJ2-3	TGTGCCAGCAGTTCGCCGAACACAGATACGCAGTATTTT	CASSSPNTDTQYF
.	TRBV27	.	TRBJ2-7	TGTGCCAGCAGTTTATCGTGGCGGGACACTTCCTACGAGCAGTACTTC	CASSLSWRDTSYEQYF
.	TRBV2	once	TRBJ2-3	TGTGCCAGCAGCCCGACTAGAACGGACACAGATACGCAGTATTTT	CASSPTRTDTDTQYF
.	TRBV7-3	.	TRBJ2-3	TGTGCCAGCAGCTTAGGGATACCTAGCGTTACAGATACGCAGTATTTT	CASSLGIPSVTDTQYF
TRBD1	TRBV19	.	TRBJ1-2	TGTGCCAGTAGTATGGGGACAGGAGACTATGGCTACACCTTC	CASSMGTGDYGYTF
TRBD1	TRBV11-2	.	TRBJ2-2	TGTGCCAGCAGCCCTCCGCGACAGGGGAACACCGGGGAGCTGTTTTTT	CASSPPRQGNTGELFF
.	TRBV9	.	TRBJ2-1	TGTGCCAGCAGAGACAACAGGGAAAATGAGCAGTTCTTC	CASRDNRENEQFF
.	TRBV13	.	TRBJ2-3	TGTGCCAGCAGCTTAGCTATCTGGGTTAAAACAGATACGCAGTATTTT	CASSLAIWVKTDTQYF
.	TRBV9	.	TRBJ1-1	TGTGCCAGCAGCGTAGAGTACCTCACTGAAGCTTTCTTT	CASSVEYLTEAFF
TRBD2	TRBV19	.	TRBJ2-7	TGTGCCAGTAGTCCCATAGGGGGACTAGCGAAGAACGAGCAGTACTTC	CASSPIGGLAKNEQYF
.	TRBV3-1/TRBV3-2	.	TRBJ2-7	TGTGCCAGCAGCCAAGGGCAGGGATACTCCTACGAGCAGTACTTC	CASSQGQGYSYEQYF
TRBD1	TRBV30	.	TRBJ2-5	TGTGCCTGGGTCCGTTGGACAGGTCAACAGGGGACCCAGTACTTC	CAWVRWTGQQGTQYF
.	TRBV29-1	.	TRBJ1-1	TGCAGCGTTGATAAACTGAACACTGAAGCTTTCTTT	CSVDKLNTEAFF
.	TRBV6-5	.	TRBJ2-7	TGTGCCAGCGGCGAGGCACCCTACGAGCAGTACTTC	CASGEAPYEQYF
.	TRBV28	.	TRBJ1-3	TGTGCCAGCAGCCGCATGACGGACATAGGAAACACCATATATTTT	CASSRMTDIGNTIYF